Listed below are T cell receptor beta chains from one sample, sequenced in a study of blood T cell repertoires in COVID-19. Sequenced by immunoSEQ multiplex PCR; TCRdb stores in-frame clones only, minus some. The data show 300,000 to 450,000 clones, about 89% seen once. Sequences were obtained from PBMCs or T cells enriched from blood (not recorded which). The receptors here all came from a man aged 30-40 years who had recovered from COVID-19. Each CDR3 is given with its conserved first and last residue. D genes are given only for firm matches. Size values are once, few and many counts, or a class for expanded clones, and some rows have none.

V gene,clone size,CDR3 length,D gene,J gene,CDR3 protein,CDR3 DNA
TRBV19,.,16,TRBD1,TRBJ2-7,CASSRRTGDTSSEQYF,TGTGCCAGTAGTCGTCGGACAGGGGATACCTCCTCCGAGCAGTACTTC
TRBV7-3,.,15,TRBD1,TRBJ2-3,CASSLGQGWDRSQYF,TGTGCCAGCAGCTTGGGACAGGGTTGGGATCGGTCTCAGTATTTT
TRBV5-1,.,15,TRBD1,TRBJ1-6,CASSFGQGQGSPLHF,TGCGCCAGCAGCTTCGGACAGGGCCAGGGTTCACCCCTCCACTTT
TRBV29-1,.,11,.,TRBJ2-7,CSVSGVYEQYF,TGCAGCGTTTCGGGGGTCTACGAGCAGTACTTC
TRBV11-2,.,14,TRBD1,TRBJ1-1,CASSPDRGYTEAFF,TGTGCCAGCAGCCCCGACAGGGGATACACTGAAGCTTTCTTT
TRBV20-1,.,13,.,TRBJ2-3,CSASDLRADTQYF,TGCAGTGCTAGTGACCTCCGGGCAGATACGCAGTATTTT
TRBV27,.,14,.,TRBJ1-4,CASGMRGGYEKLFF,TGTGCCAGCGGGATGCGGGGAGGGTATGAAAAACTGTTTTTT
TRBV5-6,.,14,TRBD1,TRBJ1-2,CASSPDRGGSGYTF,TGTGCCAGCAGCCCGGACAGGGGAGGAAGTGGCTACACCTTC
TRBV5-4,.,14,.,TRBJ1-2,CASSLAGEVYGYTF,TGTGCCAGCAGCTTGGCTGGGGAGGTTTATGGCTACACCTTC
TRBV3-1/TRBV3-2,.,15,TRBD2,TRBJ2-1,CASSQGLASLNEQFF,TGTGCCAGCAGCCAGGGACTAGCGAGCCTCAATGAGCAGTTCTTC
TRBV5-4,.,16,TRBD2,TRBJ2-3,CASSLGTSGVADTQYF,TGTGCCAGCAGCTTAGGGACTAGCGGGGTCGCAGATACGCAGTATTTT
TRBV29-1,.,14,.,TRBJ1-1,CSVESVAGRAEAFF,TGCAGCGTTGAATCAGTAGCCGGGAGGGCTGAAGCTTTCTTT
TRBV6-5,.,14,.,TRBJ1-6,CASMSGLRNSPLHF,TGTGCCAGCATGTCAGGGTTACGAAATTCACCCCTCCACTTT
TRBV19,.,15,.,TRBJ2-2,CASNPGPANTGELFF,TGTGCCAGTAATCCGGGTCCAGCGAACACCGGGGAGCTGTTTTTT
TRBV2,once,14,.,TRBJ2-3,CASGSPAVTDTQYF,TGTGCCAGCGGTTCGCCTGCAGTAACAGATACGCAGTATTTT
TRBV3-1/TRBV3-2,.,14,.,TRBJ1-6,CASSTGGLNSPLHF,TGTGCCAGCAGCACGGGTGGATTAAATTCACCCCTCCACTTT
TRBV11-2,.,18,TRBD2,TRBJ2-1,CASSHLRGDYRSYNEQFF,TGTGCCAGCAGCCACCTTCGGGGGGACTACCGCTCCTACAATGAGCAGTTCTTC
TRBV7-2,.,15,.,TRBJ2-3,CASSLYGTSTDTQYF,TGTGCCAGCAGCTTATACGGGACTAGCACAGATACGCAGTATTTT
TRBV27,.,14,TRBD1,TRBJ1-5,CASSLSRGYQPQHF,TGTGCCAGCAGTTTAAGCAGGGGGTATCAGCCCCAGCATTTT
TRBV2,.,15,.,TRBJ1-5,CASCQGTLSNQPQHF,TGTGCCAGCTGTCAGGGAACCCTAAGCAATCAGCCCCAGCATTTT
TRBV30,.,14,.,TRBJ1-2,CAWGLGVDRSGYTF,TGTGCCTGGGGTTTGGGTGTAGACAGGAGCGGCTACACCTTC
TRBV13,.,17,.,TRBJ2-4,CASSLGLNDIAKNIQYF,TGTGCCAGCAGCTTAGGCCTAAACGACATAGCCAAAAACATTCAGTACTTC
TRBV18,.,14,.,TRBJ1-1,CASSPLTGNTEAFF,TGTGCCAGCTCACCGCTTACCGGGAACACTGAAGCTTTCTTT
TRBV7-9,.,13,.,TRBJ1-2,CASSLDTNYGYTF,TGTGCCAGCAGCCTGGACACTAACTATGGCTACACCTTC
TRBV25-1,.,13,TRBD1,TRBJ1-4,CASTDRGLGKLFF,TGTGCCAGCACCGACAGGGGTTTGGGAAAACTGTTTTTT
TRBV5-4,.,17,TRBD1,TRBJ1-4,CASSPPSGAGGNEKLFF,TGTGCCAGCAGCCCCCCGTCGGGCGCAGGGGGTAATGAAAAACTGTTTTTT
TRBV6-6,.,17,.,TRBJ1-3,CASSRAGLAGPGNTIYF,TGTGCCAGCAGTCGGGCCGGCCTTGCTGGGCCAGGAAACACCATATATTTT
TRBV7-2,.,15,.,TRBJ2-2,CASSLFRGRTGELFF,TGTGCCAGCAGCTTGTTCAGGGGGAGGACCGGGGAGCTGTTTTTT